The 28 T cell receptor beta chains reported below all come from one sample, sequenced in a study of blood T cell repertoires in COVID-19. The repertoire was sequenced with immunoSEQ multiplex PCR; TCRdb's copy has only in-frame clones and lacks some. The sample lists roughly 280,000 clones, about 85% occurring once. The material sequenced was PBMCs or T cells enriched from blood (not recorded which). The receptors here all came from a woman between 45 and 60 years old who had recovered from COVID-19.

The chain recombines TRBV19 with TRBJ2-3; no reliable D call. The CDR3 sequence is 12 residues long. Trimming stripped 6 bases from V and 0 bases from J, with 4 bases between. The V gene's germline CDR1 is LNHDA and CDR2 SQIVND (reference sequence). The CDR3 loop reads CASSPSTDTQYF. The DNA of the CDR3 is TGTGCCAGTAGCCCTAGCACAGATACGCAGTATTTT.

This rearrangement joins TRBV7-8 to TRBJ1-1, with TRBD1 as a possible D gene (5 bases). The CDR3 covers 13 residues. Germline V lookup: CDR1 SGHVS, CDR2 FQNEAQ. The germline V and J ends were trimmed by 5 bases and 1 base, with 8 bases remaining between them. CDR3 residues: CASSIDRNTEAFF. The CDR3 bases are TGTGCCAGCAGCATCGACAGGAACACTGAAGCTTTCTTT.

The CDR3 reads CASSPSGYSYEQYF. The CDR3, as DNA: TGTGCCAGCAGTCCTAGCGGGTACAGCTACGAGCAGTACTTC. This sequence joins TRBV27 and TRBJ2-7, with TRBD2 identical over 8 bases. Germline loops: CDR1 MNHEY, CDR2 SMNVEV (reference sequence). After removal of 5 bases from V and 3 bases from J, the junction contained 6 bases not matched to a gene. The CDR3 is 14 residues long.

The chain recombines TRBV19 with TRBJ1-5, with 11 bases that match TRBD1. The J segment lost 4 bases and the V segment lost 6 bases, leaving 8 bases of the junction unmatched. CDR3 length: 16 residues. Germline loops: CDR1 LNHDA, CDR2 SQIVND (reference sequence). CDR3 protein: CASSTGTGGRNQPQHF. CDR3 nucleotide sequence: TGTGCCAGTAGCACAGGGACAGGGGGAAGGAATCAGCCCCAGCATTTT.

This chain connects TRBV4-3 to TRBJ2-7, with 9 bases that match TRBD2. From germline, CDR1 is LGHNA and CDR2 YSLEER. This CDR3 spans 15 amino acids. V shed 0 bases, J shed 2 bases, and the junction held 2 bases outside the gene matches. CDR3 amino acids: CASSQDLAGTYEQYF. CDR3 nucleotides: TGCGCCAGCAGCCAAGATCTAGCGGGAACCTACGAGCAGTACTTC.

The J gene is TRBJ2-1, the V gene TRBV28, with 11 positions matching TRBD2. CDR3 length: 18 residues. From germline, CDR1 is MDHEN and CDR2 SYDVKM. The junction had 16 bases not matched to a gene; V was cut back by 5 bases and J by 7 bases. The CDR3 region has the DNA TGTGCCAGCAGTGTTCCGGGACTAGCGGCGGAAGCGGGGAATGAGCAGTTCTTC. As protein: CASSVPGLAAEAGNEQFF.

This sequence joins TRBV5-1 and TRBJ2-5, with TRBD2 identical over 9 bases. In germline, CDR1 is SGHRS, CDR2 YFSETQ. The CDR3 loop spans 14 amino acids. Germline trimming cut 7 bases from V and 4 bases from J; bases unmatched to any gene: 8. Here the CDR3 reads CASGPLAGIETQYF. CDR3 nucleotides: TGCGCCAGCGGACCCCTAGCGGGAATAGAGACCCAGTACTTC.

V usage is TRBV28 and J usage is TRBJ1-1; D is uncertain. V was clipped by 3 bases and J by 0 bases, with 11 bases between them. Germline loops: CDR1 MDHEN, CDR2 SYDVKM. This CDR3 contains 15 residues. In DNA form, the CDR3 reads TGTGCCAGCAGTTTGGTCGGTATGATGAACACTGAAGCTTTCTTT. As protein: CASSLVGMMNTEAFF.

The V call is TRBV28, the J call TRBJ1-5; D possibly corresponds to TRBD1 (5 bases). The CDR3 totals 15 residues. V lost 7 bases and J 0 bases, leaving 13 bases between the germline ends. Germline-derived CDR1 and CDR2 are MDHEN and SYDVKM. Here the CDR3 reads CASNQGMYSNQPQHF. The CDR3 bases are TGTGCCAGCAACCAGGGAATGTATAGCAATCAGCCCCAGCATTTT.

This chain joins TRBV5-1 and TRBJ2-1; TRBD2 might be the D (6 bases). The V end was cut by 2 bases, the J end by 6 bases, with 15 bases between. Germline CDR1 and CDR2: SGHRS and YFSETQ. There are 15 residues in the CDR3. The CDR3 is CASSFETGVSNEQFF. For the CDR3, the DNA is TGCGCCAGCAGCTTTGAGACGGGAGTGAGCAATGAGCAGTTCTTC.

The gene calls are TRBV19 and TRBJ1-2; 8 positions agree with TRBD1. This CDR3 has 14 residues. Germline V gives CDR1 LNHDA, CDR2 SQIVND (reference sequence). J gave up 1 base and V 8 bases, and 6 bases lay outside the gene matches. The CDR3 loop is CASSGQGFNYGYTF. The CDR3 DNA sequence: TGTGCCAGTTCCGGACAGGGCTTTAACTATGGCTACACCTTC.

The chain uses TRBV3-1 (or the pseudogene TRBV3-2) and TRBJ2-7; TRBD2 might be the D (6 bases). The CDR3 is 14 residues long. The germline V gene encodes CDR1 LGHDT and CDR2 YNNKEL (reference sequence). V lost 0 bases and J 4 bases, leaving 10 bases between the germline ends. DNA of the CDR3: TGTGCCAGCAGCCAAGATTGGGAGGCATACGAGCAGTACTTC. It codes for CASSQDWEAYEQYF.

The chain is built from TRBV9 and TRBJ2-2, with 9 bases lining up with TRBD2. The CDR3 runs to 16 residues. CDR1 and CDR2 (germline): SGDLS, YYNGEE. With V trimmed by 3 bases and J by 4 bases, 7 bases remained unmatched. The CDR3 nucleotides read TGTGCCAGCAGCGCCCTTAGCGGGAGCACCACCGGGGAGCTGTTTTTT. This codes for CASSALSGSTTGELFF.

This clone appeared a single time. CDR3 bases: TGTGCCACCAGCAGGCCCACGACAGGGGGAGATGGCTACACCTTC. Its translation is CATSRPTTGGDGYTF. The chain carries TRBV15 and TRBJ1-2, with 9 bases lining up with TRBD1. With 3 bases clipped from V and 6 bases from J, the junction kept 8 bases outside the gene matches. The CDR3 sequence is 15 residues long. Germline CDR1 LNHNV, CDR2 YYDKDF (reference sequence). The full variable domain, in which reference TRBV15 and TRBJ1-2 provide the parts outside the CDR3, is DAMVIQNPRYQVTQFGKPVTLSCSQTLNHNVMYWYQQKSSQAPKLLFHYYDKDFNNEADTPDNFQSRRPNTSFCFLDIRSPGLGDTAMYLCATSRPTTGGDGYTFGSGTRLTVV.

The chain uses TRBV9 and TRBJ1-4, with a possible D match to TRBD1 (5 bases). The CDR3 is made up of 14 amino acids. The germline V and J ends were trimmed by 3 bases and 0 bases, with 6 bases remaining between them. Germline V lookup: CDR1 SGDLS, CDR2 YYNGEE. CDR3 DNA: TGTGCCAGCAGCGCGGACACAACTAATGAAAAACTGTTTTTT. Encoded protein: CASSADTTNEKLFF.

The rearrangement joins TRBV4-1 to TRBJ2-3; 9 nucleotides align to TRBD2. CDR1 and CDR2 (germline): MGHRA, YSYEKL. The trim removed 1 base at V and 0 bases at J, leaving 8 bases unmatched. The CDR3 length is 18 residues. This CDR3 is CASSQGFASGASTDTQYF. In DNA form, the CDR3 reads TGCGCCAGCAGCCAAGGATTTGCTAGCGGGGCTAGCACAGATACGCAGTATTTT.

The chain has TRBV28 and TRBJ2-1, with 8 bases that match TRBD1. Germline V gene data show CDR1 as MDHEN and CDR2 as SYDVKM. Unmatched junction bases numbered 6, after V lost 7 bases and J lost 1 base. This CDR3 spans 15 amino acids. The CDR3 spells CASNSGGRSYNEQFF. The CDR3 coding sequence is TGTGCCAGCAATTCAGGGGGCCGGTCCTACAATGAGCAGTTCTTC.

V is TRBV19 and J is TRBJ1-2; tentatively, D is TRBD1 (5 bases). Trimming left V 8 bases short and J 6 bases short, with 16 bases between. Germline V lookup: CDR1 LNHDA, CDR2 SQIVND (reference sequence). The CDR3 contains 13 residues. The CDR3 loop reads CASRTLHAHGYTF. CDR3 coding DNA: TGTGCCAGTCGGACACTCCATGCCCATGGCTACACCTTC.

The CDR3 sequence: CSASSADNEQFF. Here the CDR3 DNA reads TGCAGTGCTAGTTCCGCAGACAATGAGCAGTTCTTC. V and J are TRBV20-1 and TRBJ2-1; D uncertain. The CDR3 length is 12 residues. The V end was cut by 3 bases, the J end by 5 bases, with 8 bases between. CDR1 and CDR2 (germline): DFQATT, SNEGSKA (reference sequence).

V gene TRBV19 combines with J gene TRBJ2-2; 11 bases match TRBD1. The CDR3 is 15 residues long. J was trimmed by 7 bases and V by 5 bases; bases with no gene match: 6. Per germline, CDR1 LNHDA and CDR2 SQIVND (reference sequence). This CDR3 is CASSEGQGASGELFF. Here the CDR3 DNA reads TGTGCCAGTAGTGAAGGACAGGGGGCGAGCGGGGAGCTGTTTTTT.

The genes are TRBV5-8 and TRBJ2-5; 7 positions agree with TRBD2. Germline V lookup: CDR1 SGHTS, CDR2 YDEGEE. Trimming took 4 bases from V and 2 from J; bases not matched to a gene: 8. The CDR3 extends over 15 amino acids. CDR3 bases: TGTGCCAGCAGCCGATTTAGCGGGCCACAAGAGACCCAGTACTTC. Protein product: CASSRFSGPQETQYF.

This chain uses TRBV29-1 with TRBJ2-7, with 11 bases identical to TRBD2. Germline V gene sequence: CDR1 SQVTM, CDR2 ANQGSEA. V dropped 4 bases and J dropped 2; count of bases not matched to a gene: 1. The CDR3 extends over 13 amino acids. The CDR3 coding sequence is TGCAGCGTTGTTAGCGGGAGGGCCTACGAGCAGTACTTC. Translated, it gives CSVVSGRAYEQYF.

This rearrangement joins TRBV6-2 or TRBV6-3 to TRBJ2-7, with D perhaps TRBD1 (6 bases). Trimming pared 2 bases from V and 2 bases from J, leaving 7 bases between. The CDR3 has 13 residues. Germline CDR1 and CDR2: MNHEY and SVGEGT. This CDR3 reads CASSYRDTYEQYF. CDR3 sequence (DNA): TGTGCCAGCAGTTACCGGGACACCTACGAGCAGTACTTC.

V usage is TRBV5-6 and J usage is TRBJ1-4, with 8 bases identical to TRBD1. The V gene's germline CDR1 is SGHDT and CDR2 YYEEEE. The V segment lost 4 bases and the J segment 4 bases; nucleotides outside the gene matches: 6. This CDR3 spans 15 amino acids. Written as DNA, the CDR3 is TGTGCCAGCAGCGAGGGACAGGTGGTTAATGAAAAACTGTTTTTT. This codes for CASSEGQVVNEKLFF.

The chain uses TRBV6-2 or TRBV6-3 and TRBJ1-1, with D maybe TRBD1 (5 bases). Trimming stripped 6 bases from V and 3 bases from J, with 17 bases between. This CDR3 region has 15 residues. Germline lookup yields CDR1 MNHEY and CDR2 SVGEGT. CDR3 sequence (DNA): TGTGCCAGCAGCCCCTCCGGCAGGGCTCACACTGAAGCTTTCTTT. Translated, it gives CASSPSGRAHTEAFF.

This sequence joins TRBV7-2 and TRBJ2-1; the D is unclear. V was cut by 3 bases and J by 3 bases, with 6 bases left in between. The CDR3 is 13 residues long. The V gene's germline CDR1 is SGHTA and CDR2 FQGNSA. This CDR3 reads CASSLADYNEQFF. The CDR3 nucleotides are TGTGCCAGCAGCTTGGCGGACTACAATGAGCAGTTCTTC.

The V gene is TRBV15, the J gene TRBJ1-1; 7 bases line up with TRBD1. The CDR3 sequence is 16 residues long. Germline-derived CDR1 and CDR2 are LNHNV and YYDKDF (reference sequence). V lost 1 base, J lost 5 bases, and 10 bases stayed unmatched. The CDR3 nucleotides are TGTGCCACCAGCAGAGGCCTTAAGACAGGGAGGACTGAAGCTTTCTTT. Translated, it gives CATSRGLKTGRTEAFF.

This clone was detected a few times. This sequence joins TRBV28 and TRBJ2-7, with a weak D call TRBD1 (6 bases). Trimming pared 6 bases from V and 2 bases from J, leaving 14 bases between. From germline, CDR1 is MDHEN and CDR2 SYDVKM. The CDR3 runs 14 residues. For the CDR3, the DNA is TGTGCCAGCAGATGGGGGCAGAGCACCTACGAGCAGTACTTC. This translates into CASRWGQSTYEQYF.